A selection of T cell receptor beta chains follows, all from one sample in a study of blood T cell repertoires in COVID-19. Profiling relied on immunoSEQ multiplex PCR, and the TCRdb table lists in-frame clones only, not all of them. The profile covers 250,000 to 300,000 clones, with about nine tenths appearing a single time and less than 1.6% taken by the ten largest. Material: peripheral blood. These receptors all come from a middle-aged woman who had recovered from COVID-19. CDR3s include the opening cysteine and the closing phenylalanine or tryptophan. Each record gives: D gene, V gene, J gene, clone size, CDR3 DNA, CDR3 protein. D genes are given only for firm matches. Where a row states a size, it is once, few, many or the class of an expanded clone; other rows omit it.

D: NA; V: TRBV2; J: TRBJ1-2; size: NA; DNA: TGTGCCAGCAGTGTCCGACCAGGGAGGACCAACTATGGCTACACCTTC; CDR3: CASSVRPGRTNYGYTF
D: TRBD1; V: TRBV30; J: TRBJ1-4; size: NA; DNA: TGTGCCTGGGGCCGGGACAGGGGGCCTGGGGTTAATGAAAAACTGTTTTTT; CDR3: CAWGRDRGPGVNEKLFF
D: TRBD2; V: TRBV5-4; J: TRBJ2-1; size: NA; DNA: TGTGCCAGCAGCTGGCGGGGGGCCACTATCAATGAGCAGTTCTTC; CDR3: CASSWRGATINEQFF
D: NA; V: TRBV29-1; J: TRBJ2-7; size: NA; DNA: TGCAGCGTCCCTGGCCAGGACTCCTACGAGCAGTACTTC; CDR3: CSVPGQDSYEQYF
D: TRBD1; V: TRBV7-9; J: TRBJ2-7; size: few; DNA: TGTGCCAGCAGCTTATTTCAGGGGGCCTCCTACGAGCAGTACTTC; CDR3: CASSLFQGASYEQYF
D: NA; V: TRBV21-1; J: TRBJ2-1; size: NA; DNA: TGTGCCAGCAGCAAAGGAAAGTACAGTAGTGAGCAGTTCTTC; CDR3: CASSKGKYSSEQFF
D: TRBD1; V: TRBV19; J: TRBJ1-1; size: NA; DNA: TGTGCCAGTAGCCCCCTACGGACAGGGAAAGCTTTCTTT; CDR3: CASSPLRTGKAFF
D: TRBD1; V: TRBV10-2; J: TRBJ1-2; size: NA; DNA: TGCGCCAGCAGTGATAGGGACAGGCACGTTCCTTACTATGGCTACACCTTC; CDR3: CASSDRDRHVPYYGYTF
D: NA; V: TRBV28; J: TRBJ1-4; size: NA; DNA: TGTGCCAGCAGTCTGGCGCCCAGGGGATCAACTAATGAAAAACTGTTTTTT; CDR3: CASSLAPRGSTNEKLFF
D: NA; V: TRBV29-1; J: TRBJ1-1; size: NA; DNA: TGCAGCGCTGGGGGGATATTCAACACTGAAGCTTTCTTT; CDR3: CSAGGIFNTEAFF
D: NA; V: TRBV18; J: TRBJ1-5; size: NA; DNA: TGTGCCAGCTCACCACCGGGACGGGGGAATCAGCCCCAGCATTTT; CDR3: CASSPPGRGNQPQHF
D: TRBD1; V: TRBV5-1; J: TRBJ2-5; size: NA; DNA: TGCGCCAGCAGCCCCCGACAGGGACCCTGGGAGACCCAGTACTTC; CDR3: CASSPRQGPWETQYF
D: TRBD1; V: TRBV5-1; J: TRBJ1-6; size: NA; DNA: TGCGCCAGCAGCCCCGCCGGACAGGGGAATTCACCCCTCCACTTT; CDR3: CASSPAGQGNSPLHF
D: TRBD2; V: TRBV27; J: TRBJ2-7; size: NA; DNA: TGTGCCAGCAGTTTAATTGCGGGGGGACCCTACGAGCAGTACTTC; CDR3: CASSLIAGGPYEQYF
D: NA; V: TRBV27; J: TRBJ1-2; size: few; DNA: TGTGCCAGCAGTTTAAGTTCGGGGATAAGGGGCTACACCTTC; CDR3: CASSLSSGIRGYTF
D: TRBD2; V: TRBV3-1/TRBV3-2; J: TRBJ2-1; size: NA; DNA: TGTGCCAGCAGGCCTAGCGGGTACAATGAGCAGTTCTTC; CDR3: CASRPSGYNEQFF
D: NA; V: TRBV11-2; J: TRBJ2-5; size: NA; DNA: TGTGCCAGCGGTCGGGTCCGGGATACCCAGTACTTC; CDR3: CASGRVRDTQYF
D: NA; V: TRBV18; J: TRBJ1-1; size: NA; DNA: TGTGCCAGCTCATTGCGCGGAGGCACTGAAGCTTTCTTT; CDR3: CASSLRGGTEAFF
D: TRBD1; V: TRBV28; J: TRBJ1-4; size: NA; DNA: TGTGCCAGCAGTTCCCCCGGGACAGGGAATCATGAAAAACTGTTTTTT; CDR3: CASSSPGTGNHEKLFF
D: NA; V: TRBV2; J: TRBJ1-2; size: NA; DNA: TGTGCCAGCAGTGAGTACCGGGACATCAATGGCTACACCTTC; CDR3: CASSEYRDINGYTF
D: TRBD1; V: TRBV9; J: TRBJ2-1; size: NA; DNA: TGTGCCAGCAGCGGCCGACAGGGGGCCCACAATGAGCAGTTCTTC; CDR3: CASSGRQGAHNEQFF
D: TRBD1; V: TRBV7-9; J: TRBJ1-2; size: NA; DNA: TGTGCCAGCAGCTTAGGCCAGGGGGGCGGATTTTCGGATGGCTACACCTTC; CDR3: CASSLGQGGGFSDGYTF
D: TRBD1; V: TRBV7-9; J: TRBJ1-1; size: NA; DNA: TGTGCCAGCAGCGAGGACAGGGCCGGGTTGAACACTGAAGCTTTCTTT; CDR3: CASSEDRAGLNTEAFF
D: TRBD1; V: TRBV7-2; J: TRBJ2-7; size: NA; DNA: TGTGCCAGCAGCTGGGACAGGATTAACTCCTACGAGCAGTACTTC; CDR3: CASSWDRINSYEQYF
D: NA; V: TRBV20-1; J: TRBJ1-1; size: NA; DNA: TGCAGTGTACCTACCGTAGAAGCTTTCTTT; CDR3: CSVPTVEAFF
D: NA; V: TRBV2; J: TRBJ2-3; size: NA; DNA: TGTGCCAGCAGTCCGGACTGGGGAACAGATACGCAGTATTTT; CDR3: CASSPDWGTDTQYF
D: NA; V: TRBV27; J: TRBJ2-1; size: NA; DNA: TGTGCCAGCAGTTTATCACAGGGTAGATACAATGAGCAGTTCTTC; CDR3: CASSLSQGRYNEQFF
D: NA; V: TRBV2; J: TRBJ2-5; size: NA; DNA: TGTGCCAGCAGTGAAAATATAGAGGACAGTTCAGAGACCCAGTACTTC; CDR3: CASSENIEDSSETQYF
D: NA; V: TRBV5-6; J: TRBJ2-7; size: NA; DNA: TGTGCCAGCAGCCGGGTCCTGTACGAGCAGTACTTC; CDR3: CASSRVLYEQYF
D: TRBD2; V: TRBV3-1/TRBV3-2; J: TRBJ2-2; size: NA; DNA: TGTGCCAGCAGCCAAAAGGCCCGGACTAGCGGTGGCACCGGGGAGCTGTTTTTT; CDR3: CASSQKARTSGGTGELFF
D: NA; V: TRBV28; J: TRBJ1-5; size: NA; DNA: TGTGCCAGCAGTTTGTTCGTTTCGGGGGGCTCGGTAAATCAGCCCCAGCATTTT; CDR3: CASSLFVSGGSVNQPQHF
D: NA; V: TRBV30; J: TRBJ2-6; size: NA; DNA: TGTGCCTGGAGTGCCCTTCCGGGACACCCCTCTGGGGCCAACGTCCTGACTTTC; CDR3: CAWSALPGHPSGANVLTF
D: NA; V: TRBV15; J: TRBJ2-2; size: NA; DNA: TGTGCCACCAGCAGGGACGGGAAAATGAACACCGGGGAGCTGTTTTTT; CDR3: CATSRDGKMNTGELFF
D: TRBD2; V: TRBV6-5; J: TRBJ2-3; size: NA; DNA: TGTGCCAGCACCGTTAGCGGGGGGGTGGGTGATACGCAGTATTTT; CDR3: CASTVSGGVGDTQYF
D: TRBD1; V: TRBV19; J: TRBJ1-1; size: NA; DNA: TGTGCCAGTAGTATCAACAGGGGATATACTGAAGCTTTCTTT; CDR3: CASSINRGYTEAFF
D: TRBD2; V: TRBV5-1; J: TRBJ2-1; size: many; DNA: TGCGCCAGCGGCCCCGGGCGGGGGACCTCCTACAATGAGCAGTTCTTC; CDR3: CASGPGRGTSYNEQFF
D: NA; V: TRBV4-3; J: TRBJ1-2; size: NA; DNA: TGCGCCAGCAGCCACCTCGCCCCTCAGGGTAACTATGGCTACACCTTC; CDR3: CASSHLAPQGNYGYTF
D: NA; V: TRBV30; J: TRBJ2-7; size: NA; DNA: TGTGCCTGGAGTGGTAGGGGCCGTGGCTACGAGCAGTACTTC; CDR3: CAWSGRGRGYEQYF
D: NA; V: TRBV11-2; J: TRBJ1-3; size: NA; DNA: TGTGCCAGCAGCTTATTATCAGGGGCTGGAAACACCATATATTTT; CDR3: CASSLLSGAGNTIYF
D: NA; V: TRBV2; J: TRBJ1-2; size: NA; DNA: TGTGCCAGCAGTGAACCCCCCCGTGGCTACACCTTC; CDR3: CASSEPPRGYTF
D: TRBD1; V: TRBV12-3/TRBV12-4; J: TRBJ1-4; size: NA; DNA: TGTGCCAGCAGTTTAGAGACAGGGGAAAAACTGTTTTTT; CDR3: CASSLETGEKLFF
D: TRBD1; V: TRBV5-1; J: TRBJ1-2; size: NA; DNA: TGCGCCAGCAGCTGGGGGACAGGGGGCGGTTATGGCTACACCTTC; CDR3: CASSWGTGGGYGYTF
D: TRBD2; V: TRBV6-2/TRBV6-3; J: TRBJ2-3; size: NA; DNA: TGTGCCAGCAGTGCGGGGGGGCGAGGCACAGATACGCAGTATTTT; CDR3: CASSAGGRGTDTQYF
D: NA; V: TRBV5-5; J: TRBJ1-6; size: NA; DNA: TGTGCCAGCAGGCGGGGGAACGCCTATAATTCACCCCTCCACTTT; CDR3: CASRRGNAYNSPLHF
D: TRBD2; V: TRBV5-4; J: TRBJ2-1; size: NA; DNA: TGTGCCAGCAGCCACCCTAGCGGGACCTACAATGAGCAGTTCTTC; CDR3: CASSHPSGTYNEQFF
D: TRBD1; V: TRBV27; J: TRBJ1-1; size: NA; DNA: TGTGCCAGCATAGACAGGGGTGAAGCTTTCTTT; CDR3: CASIDRGEAFF
D: TRBD2; V: TRBV18; J: TRBJ2-3; size: NA; DNA: TGTGCCAGCTCACCAGGTCTAGCGGGAGTAGATACGCAGTATTTT; CDR3: CASSPGLAGVDTQYF
D: TRBD1; V: TRBV9; J: TRBJ2-3; size: once; DNA: TGTGCCAGCAGCGTAGTTCCAGGGGGCAAGGGTGATACGCAGTATTTT; CDR3: CASSVVPGGKGDTQYF
D: TRBD1; V: TRBV10-3; J: TRBJ1-1; size: NA; DNA: TGTGCCATCAGTGACAGGGGGCGCGGCACTGAAGCTTTCTTT; CDR3: CAISDRGRGTEAFF
D: NA; V: TRBV18; J: TRBJ1-1; size: NA; DNA: TGTGCCAGCTCACCGAGACATGGTCTAATGAACACTGAAGCTTTCTTT; CDR3: CASSPRHGLMNTEAFF
D: NA; V: TRBV5-8; J: TRBJ1-5; size: NA; DNA: TGTGCCAGCAGTCCGAGGGGGAGTCTAGGTCAGCCCCAGCATTTT; CDR3: CASSPRGSLGQPQHF
D: TRBD2; V: TRBV18; J: TRBJ2-4; size: NA; DNA: TGTGCCAGCTCGAACGGGGGGGCCCTCGGAAACATTCAGTACTTC; CDR3: CASSNGGALGNIQYF
D: NA; V: TRBV5-5; J: TRBJ1-2; size: NA; DNA: TGTGCCAGCAGCGTACCCCCCAGGGAGGGTGGCTACACCTTC; CDR3: CASSVPPREGGYTF
D: TRBD2; V: TRBV10-3; J: TRBJ2-5; size: NA; DNA: TGTGCCATCAGTGGAGCCCGACTAGCGGGGGAAGAGACCCAGTACTTC; CDR3: CAISGARLAGEETQYF